This T cell receptor (beta chain) was recovered during a study of tumor-infiltrating lymphocytes in primary liver carcinoma (dated by TCRdb to 2016 to 2017). Study-wide context: Of the five patients, three men and two women aged 30 to 69 years, four had hepatocellular carcinoma and one had combined HCC and intrahepatic cholangiocarcinoma. The five patients had tumors of stage T1-T3 N0M0, with maximum diameters ranging from roughly 4.2 to 10 cm. Each sample produced about 3.5 to 8 million productive TCRbeta reads, and read depth showed no significant difference between tissue types. The study combined TCRbeta repertoire sequencing, expression microarrays and whole-exome sequencing across five regions of each liver tumor, with adjacent normal tissue and blood. A total of around 35 specimens from 5 patients, comprising approximately 25 tumor regions, 5 adjacent noncancerous liver tissues and 5 peripheral blood samples, were covered by TCRbeta repertoire sequencing. The 25 or so tumor region samples were profiled with Agilent mRNA microarrays so that TCRbeta repertoire diversity could be related to the local molecular phenotype. High reproducibility was observed for the technical replicate repertoires, with mean shared-clone rates approximately 0.9 and correlation coefficients above 0.98. Study-wide conclusions, independent of this receptor: Just about 8-25% of top clones turned up in all five regions of a tumor, which suggests spatial heterogeneity among tumor-infiltrating T cells. Since the samples were bulk and unsorted, there was no way to compare CD4+ and CD8+ T cell repertoires. With just five patients in the study, the authors point out that the findings should be validated in a larger study. Only the TCR beta chain was sequenced, so true repertoire diversity is likely underestimated because unpaired alpha chains were not captured. The top 250 clones accounted for a significantly greater share of the repertoire in tumors than in blood (p = 0.039). Repertoire overlap was found to be higher between tumor regions (mean around 35%) than between tumor-adjacent (roughly 17%) or tumor-blood (around 15%) pairs, consistent with antigen-driven expansion.

As for this clonotype: Its antigen is currently not known. No conserved phenylalanine or tryptophan ends this CDR3, so it is likely a read error.

Using a constant-region primer and ProtoScript II reverse transcriptase, TCRbeta-specific cDNA was reverse-transcribed from around 500 ng total RNA. Construction of the TCRbeta libraries relied on three nested rounds of multiplex PCR, following a slightly modified ARM-PCR procedure. Sample barcodes and Illumina adapters were added in a final 25-cycle PCR with Deep VentR polymerase. Before sequencing, amplicons between 200 and 500 bp were purified from gel using a QIAquick gel extraction kit. The TCRbeta amplicons were sequenced with 250-bp paired-end reads on an Illumina HiSeq 2500. The authors' analysis ran thus. Trimmomatic v0.33 was used to quality-trim the reads, and FLASH v1.2.11 was used to merge paired reads so that full CDR3 sequences could be recovered. V, D and J germline segments were assigned to the rearranged TCRbeta sequences by MiGEC v1.2.1b. Clonotype statistics and Shannon-Wiener diversity indices were calculated with VDJtools v1.0.0. Except for diversity analysis, only the 250 most abundant clonotypes of each sample were used in subsequent analyses to reduce sampling bias. TCRdb reanalyzed the raw reads on its own, using fastp at Q25 for trimming and MiXCR for clone calling, and kept in-frame beta chains. A single entry per CDR3 protein holds the most common genes and DNA from its merged rows. Clone size and V and J calls follow TCRdb, not the original study. Counted in this sample were under 130,000 distinct CDR3 sequences; roughly four fifths of them appeared once. The ten largest account for approximately 20% of the sample.

Without any cell sorting, total RNA and DNA were extracted together from around 18-30 mg of bulk tissue using the AllPrep DNA/RNA mini kit. Between late 2015 and March 2016, a few patients in China with histopathologically diagnosed primary liver carcinoma had surgical resection. Chronic HBV infection was present in the patients, and the patients were treatment-naive at sampling. Five spatially separated regions were sampled from each tumor: the superior, inferior, left-lateral and right-lateral poles, plus the tumor centre. According to histology, viable tumor cells made up more than 75% of every tumor sample. Fresh tumor and adjacent tissue pieces were bisected, with one half stored in RNAlater at -80 degrees C and the other half sent for histology. The source is a man aged 35 to 55 with primary liver carcinoma and hepatitis B virus infection. The sample taken for sequencing was liver tumor tissue from sampling region 3. The cell subset or site label of this sample denotes: tumor region T3, left-lateral pole.

The nucleotide sequence is TGTGCCAGCTGCTTAGATGACGGCCCGCAGTATTAT. Its protein product is CASCLDDGPQYY. Here the chain combines TRBV7-9 and TRBJ2-3; the D gene identity is not certain. The CDR3 spans 12 residues, counting both ends. The entry retains the CDR3 DNA only, 36 bases that are in frame from base 1. Taken from the germline V gene (reference sequence), the CDR1 and CDR2 loops are SEHNR and FQNEAQ.